This T cell receptor beta chain is drawn from a study of T cells in severe cutaneous drug reactions. Study in general: Patients were recruited from Taiwan, Thailand and Europe between about 2010 and 2018.

A note on this clonotype: Antigen unknown.

The CDR3 sequence is 14 residues long. The germline V gene encodes CDR1 SGHNT and CDR2 YYREEE (reference sequence). The iRepertoire multiplex PCR system with TCR subtype-specific primers built both bulk and single-cell libraries. TCRdb re-called the multiplex PCR reads; one entry per CDR3 protein, DNA not given. This sample's table reports about 5,000 distinct CDR3 sequences. Study-wide results and caveats: One public TCRbeta CDR3 appeared in all seven blister samples, averaging around 14%. In carbamazepine-induced Stevens-Johnson syndrome or toxic epidermal necrolysis, TRBV12-4 averaged around 30% in blister cells and around 5% in PBMC.

The donors had carbamazepine-induced Stevens-Johnson syndrome or toxic epidermal necrolysis. Blood repertoires came from five Han Chinese and roughly six European CBZ-SJS/TEN patients. The sequencing sample was made of PBMCs. The clonotype comes from a human donor with a severe cutaneous adverse drug reaction. This chain joins TRBV5-4 and TRBJ1-1. CDR3 sequence: CASKNWAPNTEAFF.